This T cell receptor beta chain was captured by sequencing in a study of T cell responses to AZD1222 COVID-19 vaccine. This clone has just a few counts. The target antigen is unknown. V was shortened by 2 bases and J by 7 bases, with 15 bases between the two germline ends. Per germline, CDR1 ENHRY and CDR2 SYGVKD. The CDR3 has 16 amino acids. Assay: immunoSEQ multiplex PCR; the TCRdb copy retains only in-frame clones and omits some. The sample includes 70,000 to 85,000 clones, just over 85% seen only once; the top ten take about 2.4%. General study findings and limits: There were mostly white British donors and more females than males, and clonal diversity was possibly underestimated. Increases in Spike-specific TCR breadth and depth were seen after two AZD1222 doses.

This sequence joins TRBV10-3 and TRBJ1-6; perhaps TRBD1 as D (6 bases). The sequence was collected from an adult in good health. Sequencing used peripheral blood, obtained on day 0 of AZD1222 vaccination. As DNA, the CDR3 is TGTGCCATCAGTGAGGAGGGGGAGGGGCTCAATTCACCCCTCCACTTT. Encoded protein: CAISEEGEGLNSPLHF.